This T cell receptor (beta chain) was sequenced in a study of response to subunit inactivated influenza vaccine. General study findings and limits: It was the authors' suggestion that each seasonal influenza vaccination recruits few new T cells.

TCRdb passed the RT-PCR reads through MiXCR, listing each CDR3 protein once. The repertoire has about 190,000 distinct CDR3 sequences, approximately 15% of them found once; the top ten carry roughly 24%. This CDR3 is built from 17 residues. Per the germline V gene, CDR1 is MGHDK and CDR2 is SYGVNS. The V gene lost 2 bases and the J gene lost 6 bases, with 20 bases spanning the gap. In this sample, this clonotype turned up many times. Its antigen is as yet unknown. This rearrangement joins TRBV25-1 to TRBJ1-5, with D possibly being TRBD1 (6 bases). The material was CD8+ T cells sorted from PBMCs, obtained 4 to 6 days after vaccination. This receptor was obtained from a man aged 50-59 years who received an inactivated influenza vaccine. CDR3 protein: CASSESRGGEGLQPQHF. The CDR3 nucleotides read TGTGCCAGCAGTGAAAGTAGGGGGGGAGAAGGTCTTCAGCCCCAGCATTTT.